This T cell receptor beta chain was identified in a study of T-cell memory formation after mild COVID-19. The CDR3 length is 16 residues. With 5 bases removed from V and 0 bases from J, the gap between germline ends came to 15 bases. CDR1 is MNHEY and CDR2 is SMNVEV in the germline V gene (reference sequence). A few counts support this clonotype. TCRdb processed the 5' RACE reads anew with MiXCR; each CDR3 protein has one entry. The sample lists some 600,000 distinct CDR3 sequences, approximately 15% occurring once. Sequences were obtained from PBMCs or a T cell subset sorted from them (not recorded which). This TCR was sampled from an adult woman who had mild COVID-19 (a few samples of this study predate the infection). Cell type and time point are not known. The rearrangement joins TRBV27 to TRBJ2-3; no definite D call. This CDR3 is CASSPDLRRSTDTQYF. Here the CDR3 DNA reads TGTGCCAGCAGTCCTGACTTGAGACGAAGCACAGATACGCAGTATTTT.